Sequencing of this T cell receptor (beta chain) was carried out in a study of blood T cell repertoires in COVID-19. Study-level background: The origin of the acute and convalescent COVID-19 samples was the United States, Italy and Spain. Sources were T cells, B-cell-depleted T cells, or PBMCs; the material itself was cDNA or gDNA.

Authors' methods: Estimation of nucleated cell counts relied on the amplification of reference gene primers. Assay used: immunoSEQ multiplex PCR; TCRdb lists only in-frame clones, some missing. Clonal size and the V and J genes are those of that table, whereas D and trimming came from the DNA. The top ten hold approximately 1.2% of the sample, which has 380,000 or so clones, around 92% seen once. Germline lookup yields CDR1 LNHDA and CDR2 SQIVND (reference sequence). V shed 6 bases and J shed 4 bases, with 13 bases lying between them. This CDR3 spans 14 amino acids. Sequenced sample: peripheral blood. The TCR originated in a man in his forties with acute or convalescent COVID-19. The V call is TRBV19, the J call TRBJ2-1; D is perhaps TRBD2 (6 bases). CDR3 residues: CASRTGTGYNEQFF. Written as DNA, the CDR3 is TGTGCCAGTAGGACCGGGACTGGATACAATGAGCAGTTCTTC.